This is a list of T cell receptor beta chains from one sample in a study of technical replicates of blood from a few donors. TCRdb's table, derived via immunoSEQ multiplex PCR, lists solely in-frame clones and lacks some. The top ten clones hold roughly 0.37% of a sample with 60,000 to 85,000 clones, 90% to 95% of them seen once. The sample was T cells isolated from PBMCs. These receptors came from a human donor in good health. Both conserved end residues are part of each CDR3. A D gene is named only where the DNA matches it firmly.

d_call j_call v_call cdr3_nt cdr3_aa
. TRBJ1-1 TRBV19 TGTGCCAGTACCTACAGGGCTGGTACTGAAGCTTTCTTT CASTYRAGTEAFF
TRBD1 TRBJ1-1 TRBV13 TGTGCCAGCAGCAAAGGACAGGGGGCGCAGAATGAAGCTTTCTTT CASSKGQGAQNEAFF
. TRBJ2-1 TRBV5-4 TGTGCCAGCAGCTCGGACAAACACAATGAGCAGTTCTTC CASSSDKHNEQFF
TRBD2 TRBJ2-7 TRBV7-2 TGTGCCAGCAGCTTAATAGCGGGAGTCGACGAGCAGTACTTC CASSLIAGVDEQYF
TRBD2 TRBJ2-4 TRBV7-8 TGTGCCAGCAGCGGCAGGACTAGCGGGGTAGCCAAAAACATTCAGTACTTC CASSGRTSGVAKNIQYF
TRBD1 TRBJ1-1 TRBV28 TGTGCCAGCAGTGAGGGACAGGTTAACACTGAAGCTTTCTTT CASSEGQVNTEAFF
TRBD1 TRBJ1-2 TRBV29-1 TGCAGCGTTGAATTAGGGGGCGGCTATGGCTACACCTTC CSVELGGGYGYTF
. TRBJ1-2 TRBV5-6 TGTGCCAGCAGCCCGGCACCAGGGAACTATGGCTACACCTTC CASSPAPGNYGYTF
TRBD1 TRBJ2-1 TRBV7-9 TGTGCCAGCAGCTCGTCGACAGGGAGCTACAATGAGCAGTTCTTC CASSSSTGSYNEQFF
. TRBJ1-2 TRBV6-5 TGTGCCAGCACCGGTCTCTATGGCTACACCTTC CASTGLYGYTF
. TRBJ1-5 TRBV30 TGTGCCTGGAGTGTACTCCGGGATCAGCCCCAGCATTTT CAWSVLRDQPQHF